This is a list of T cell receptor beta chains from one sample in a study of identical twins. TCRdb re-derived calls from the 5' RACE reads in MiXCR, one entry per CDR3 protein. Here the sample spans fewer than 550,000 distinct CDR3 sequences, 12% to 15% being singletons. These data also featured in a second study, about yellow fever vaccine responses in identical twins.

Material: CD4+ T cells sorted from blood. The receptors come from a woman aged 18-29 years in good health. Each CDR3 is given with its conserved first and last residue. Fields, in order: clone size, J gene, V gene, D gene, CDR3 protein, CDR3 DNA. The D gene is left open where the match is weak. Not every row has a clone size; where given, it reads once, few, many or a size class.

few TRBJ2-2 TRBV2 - CASKGRTVTGELFF TGTGCCAGCAAGGGCCGGACAGTAACCGGGGAGCTGTTTTTT
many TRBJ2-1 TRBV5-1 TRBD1 CASRRGQVNEQFF TGCGCCAGCAGGCGGGGACAGGTCAACGAGCAGTTCTTC
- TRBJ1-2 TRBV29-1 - CSTSGQFGYTF TGCAGCACCTCAGGACAGTTTGGCTACACCTTC
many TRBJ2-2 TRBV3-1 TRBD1 CASSLGQGLGGELFF TGTGCCAGCAGCCTGGGACAGGGCTTGGGCGGGGAGCTGTTTTTT
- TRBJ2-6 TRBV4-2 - CASSPGQLLANVLTF TGTGCCAGCAGCCCTGGACAGTTATTGGCCAACGTCCTGACTTTC
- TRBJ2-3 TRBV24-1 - CATSGNLSDTQYF TGTGCCACCAGTGGCAATCTGTCGGATACGCAGTATTTT
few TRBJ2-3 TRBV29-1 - CSVTRLVTDTQYF TGCAGCGTTACGAGACTAGTCACAGATACGCAGTATTTT
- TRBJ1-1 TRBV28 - CASSLPQYTEAFF TGTGCCAGCAGTTTGCCCCAGTACACTGAAGCTTTCTTT
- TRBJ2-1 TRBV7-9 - CASSLAFYNEQFF TGTGCCAGCAGCTTAGCGTTCTACAATGAGCAGTTCTTC
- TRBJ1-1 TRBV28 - CASSLTINTEAFF TGTGCCAGCAGTTTAACAATCAACACTGAAGCTTTCTTT
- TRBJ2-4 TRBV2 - CASSFDGQPGIQYF TGTGCCAGCAGTTTCGACGGACAGCCGGGGATTCAGTACTTC
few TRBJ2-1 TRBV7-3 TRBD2 CASSLTSAGGGEQFF TGTGCCAGCAGCTTAACGTCTGCGGGAGGGGGTGAGCAGTTCTTC
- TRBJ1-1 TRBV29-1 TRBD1 CSVPGQGVSEAFF TGCAGCGTCCCGGGACAGGGGGTTTCTGAAGCTTTCTTT
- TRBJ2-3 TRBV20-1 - CSAIRDWTTDTQYF TGCAGTGCTATCCGGGACTGGACCACAGATACGCAGTATTTT
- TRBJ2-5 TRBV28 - CASSLMNRDYQETQYF TGTGCCAGCAGTTTAATGAACAGGGACTACCAAGAGACCCAGTACTTC
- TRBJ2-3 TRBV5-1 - CASSSVDLDTQYF TGCGCCAGCAGCTCCGTGGACTTGGATACGCAGTATTTT
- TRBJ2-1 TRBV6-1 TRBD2 CASSSLAGGPWGEQFF TGTGCCAGCAGTAGCCTAGCGGGGGGGCCCTGGGGTGAGCAGTTCTTC
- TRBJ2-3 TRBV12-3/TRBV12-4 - CASTRAAGPSTDTQYF TGTGCCAGCACCCGGGCGGCGGGTCCAAGCACAGATACGCAGTATTTT
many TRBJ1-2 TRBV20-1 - CSARTQAAISGYTF TGCAGTGCTAGAACCCAGGCCGCAATTAGTGGCTACACCTTC
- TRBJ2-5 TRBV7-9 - CASSSRAIQETQYF TGTGCCAGCAGTTCCCGGGCCATCCAAGAGACCCAGTACTTC
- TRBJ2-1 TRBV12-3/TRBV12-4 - CASSSTGKSYNEQFF TGTGCCAGCAGTTCGACTGGTAAATCCTACAATGAGCAGTTCTTC
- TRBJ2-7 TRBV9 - CASSVGTTTSYEQYF TGTGCCAGCAGCGTAGGGACGACGACATCCTACGAGCAGTACTTC
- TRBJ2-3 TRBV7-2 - CASSPWGQSTDTQYF TGTGCCAGCAGCCCTTGGGGGCAGAGCACAGATACGCAGTATTTT
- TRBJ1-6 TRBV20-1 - CSTRGNVGSPLHF TGCAGTACAAGGGGGAACGTCGGCTCACCCCTCCACTTT
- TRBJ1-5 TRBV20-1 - CSARGSLSASNQPQHF TGCAGTGCTAGAGGATCCTTGTCAGCTAGCAATCAGCCCCAGCATTTT
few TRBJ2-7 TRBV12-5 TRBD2 CASGLVRGEGREGPSEQYF TGTGCTAGTGGTTTGGTACGGGGGGAAGGGCGGGAGGGCCCCAGCGAGCAGTACTTC
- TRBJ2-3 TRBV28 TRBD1 CPQLPWTGTSTDTQYF TGTCCACAGCTGCCATGGACAGGTACTAGCACAGATACGCAGTATTTT
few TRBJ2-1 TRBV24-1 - CATGRQYNEQFF TGTGCCACCGGGAGGCAATACAATGAGCAGTTCTTC